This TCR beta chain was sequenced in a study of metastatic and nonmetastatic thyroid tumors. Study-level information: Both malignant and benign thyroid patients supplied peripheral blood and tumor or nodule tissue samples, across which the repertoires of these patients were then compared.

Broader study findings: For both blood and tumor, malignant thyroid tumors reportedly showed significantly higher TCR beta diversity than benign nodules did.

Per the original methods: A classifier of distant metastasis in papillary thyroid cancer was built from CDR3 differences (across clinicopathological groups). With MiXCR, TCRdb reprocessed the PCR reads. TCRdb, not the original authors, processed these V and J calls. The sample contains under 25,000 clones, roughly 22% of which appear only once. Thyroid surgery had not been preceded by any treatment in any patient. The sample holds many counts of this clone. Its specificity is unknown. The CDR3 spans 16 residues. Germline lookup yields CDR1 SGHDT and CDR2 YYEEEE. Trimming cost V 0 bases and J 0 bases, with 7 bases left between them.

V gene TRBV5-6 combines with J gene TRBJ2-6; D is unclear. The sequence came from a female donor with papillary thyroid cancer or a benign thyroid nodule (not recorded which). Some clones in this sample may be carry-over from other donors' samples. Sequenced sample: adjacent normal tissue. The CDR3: CASSLEPYSGANVLTF. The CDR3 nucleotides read TGTGCCAGCAGCTTGGAGCCATACTCTGGGGCCAACGTCCTGACTTTC.